The rows below give T cell receptor beta chains drawn from one sample of a study of blood T cell repertoires in COVID-19. Using immunoSEQ multiplex PCR, the repertoire was profiled, and TCRdb retains in-frame clones only, with some absent. Here the sample spans some 200,000 clones, around 85% being singletons. The sequenced sample consisted of peripheral blood. These receptors were taken from a woman aged 50 to 60 with acute or convalescent COVID-19. Both conserved end residues are part of each CDR3. D genes are given only for firm matches. Clone size is given for some rows only: seen once, a few or many times, or a class if the clone is expanded.

J | V | size | D | DNA | CDR3
TRBJ2-7 | TRBV5-1 | - | - | TGCGCCAGCAGTTCACAGGGTTACGAGCAGTACTTC | CASSSQGYEQYF
TRBJ1-1 | TRBV2 | once | - | TGTGCCACCGAAGGGACAACAAGGAACACTGAAGCTTTCTTT | CATEGTTRNTEAFF
TRBJ1-5 | TRBV7-8 | - | - | TGTGCCAGCAATGAGCGGGGAGCTAGCAATCAGCCCCAGCATTTT | CASNERGASNQPQHF
TRBJ2-7 | TRBV30 | - | TRBD1 | TGTGCCTCCTCTGGGGGACAGGGCAAATACGAGCAGTACTTC | CASSGGQGKYEQYF
TRBJ2-7 | TRBV5-6 | - | TRBD1 | TGTGCCAGCTGGGACAGACACTACGAGCAGTACTTC | CASWDRHYEQYF
TRBJ2-7 | TRBV15 | - | TRBD2 | TGTGCCACCAGCTCCATAGGGGAGGGCTCCTACGAGCAGTACTTC | CATSSIGEGSYEQYF
TRBJ2-3 | TRBV11-2 | - | TRBD2 | TGTGCCAGCAGCGGGGAGGGAGATACGCAGTATTTT | CASSGEGDTQYF
TRBJ2-1 | TRBV19 | - | TRBD2 | TGTGCCAGTACCCCGACTAGCGGTTCCTACAATGAGCAGTTCTTC | CASTPTSGSYNEQFF
TRBJ1-1 | TRBV9 | few | TRBD1 | TGTGCCAGCAGCCCCCGGGACAGGCCGAACACTGAAGCTTTCTTT | CASSPRDRPNTEAFF
TRBJ2-1 | TRBV3-1/TRBV3-2 | - | TRBD2 | TGTGCCAGCAGCCACCCGACTAGCGGGAGGGCCCACAATGAGCAGTTCTTC | CASSHPTSGRAHNEQFF
TRBJ1-1 | TRBV29-1 | - | - | TGCAGCGTTCAAACAGGGAATCGAGCTTTCTTT | CSVQTGNRAFF
TRBJ2-5 | TRBV29-1 | - | - | TGCAGCGTTGTCGAAGGGGTTGAGACCCAGTACTTC | CSVVEGVETQYF
TRBJ2-7 | TRBV7-2 | - | - | TGTGCCAGCAGCCTTAGCGGCACTTCCTACGAGCAGTACTTC | CASSLSGTSYEQYF
TRBJ2-5 | TRBV6-6 | few | - | TGTGCCAGCAGTTACCTTGGACAGCAAGAGACCCAGTACTTC | CASSYLGQQETQYF
TRBJ1-1 | TRBV5-1 | - | - | TGCGCCAGCAGCTTGGGAGCCCTAGGGGGTGGGACTGAAGCTTTCTTT | CASSLGALGGGTEAFF
TRBJ1-4 | TRBV5-6 | - | TRBD1 | TGTGCCAGCAGCCTACGGGACAGGGGTGCTGAAAAACTGTTTTTT | CASSLRDRGAEKLFF
TRBJ2-7 | TRBV2 | - | - | TGTGCCAGCACCCATGGAGAGACTCCTATTCTCTACGAGCAGTACTTC | CASTHGETPILYEQYF
TRBJ2-5 | TRBV6-5 | - | TRBD2 | TGTGCCAGCAGCCGGACTAGCGGAGAGACCCAGTACTTC | CASSRTSGETQYF
TRBJ2-1 | TRBV7-6 | - | - | TGTGCCAGCAGCTCCGTCGCGTGGCAGGGTGAAGAGCAGTTCTTC | CASSSVAWQGEEQFF
TRBJ1-5 | TRBV2 | few | - | TGTGCCAGCAGGGGGGACGGGGGTTTCAAGCCCCAGCATTTT | CASRGDGGFKPQHF
TRBJ1-6 | TRBV12-3/TRBV12-4 | - | - | TGTGCCAGCAGTTTAAACAGAGAGTCACCCCTCCACTTT | CASSLNRESPLHF
TRBJ2-3 | TRBV18 | - | TRBD1 | TGTGCCAGCTCACCGTTACAGGGGGAAGCAGATACGCAGTATTTT | CASSPLQGEADTQYF
TRBJ1-4 | TRBV18 | - | TRBD1 | TGTGCCAGCTCGGCGCCGGGACAGGGGAATGAAAAACTGTTTTTT | CASSAPGQGNEKLFF
TRBJ2-2 | TRBV7-3 | once | - | TGTGCCAGCAGCTTAACAGGGGGTACCGGGGAGCTGTTTTTT | CASSLTGGTGELFF
TRBJ2-7 | TRBV18 | - | - | TGTGCCAGCTCATCCGCCCAGGCATCCTACGAGCAGTACTTC | CASSSAQASYEQYF
TRBJ1-1 | TRBV18 | - | - | TGTGCCAGCTCACCTTTGCCTCAGGGGAACACTGAAGCTTTCTTT | CASSPLPQGNTEAFF